The 31 T cell receptor beta chains below were found in one sample sequenced in a study of T cell clonality in common variable immunodeficiency. No antigen has been identified for these receptors. Clones were read by immunoSEQ multiplex PCR, and TCRdb kept only the in-frame ones, dropping some. Sampling found approximately 29,000 clones, none seen once. General observations from the study: Fewer deletions and N-nucleotide insertions were reportedly seen in common variable immunodeficiency TCR beta sequences.

Sequences were obtained from peripheral blood mononuclear cells. All receptors come from a human donor with common variable immunodeficiency.

This clone was seen repeatedly, ten times or more. The missing CDR3 end, 3 residues past where the read stops, is filled in from the germline J gene. The chain carries TRBV18 and TRBJ2-1; TRBD2 matches 8 bases. The germline CDR1 and CDR2 sequences are KGHSH and LQKENI. V gave up 3 bases and J gave up 2 bases; unmatched junction bases: 3. This CDR3 contains 15 residues. CDR3 amino acids: CASSPDGGAYNEQFF. The covered CDR3 bases are TGTGCCAGCTCACCCGACGGGGGGGCCTACAATGAG.

The table lists this clone with a few counts. The read is 3 residues too short to cover the CDR3 end, so that end is filled in from the germline J gene. The chain joins TRBV2 to TRBJ2-3; a weak D match, TRBD1 (6 bases). The CDR3 runs to 16 residues. In germline, CDR1 is SNHLY, CDR2 FYNNEI. Trimming removed 6 bases from V and 0 bases from J, with 16 bases in between. The CDR3 protein is CASSQGTTTSTDTQYF. CDR3 DNA (partial): TGTGCCAGCAGCCAAGGGACAACAACTAGCACAGATACG.

This clone came up many times. CDR3 loop: CASSLEGTGRQTEAFF. CDR3 DNA, as far as it was read: TGCGCCAGCAGCTTGGAGGGTACAGGGAGGCAAACTGAA. V usage is TRBV5-1 and J usage is TRBJ1-1; TRBD1 might be the D (6 bases). The CDR3 goes on 3 residues after the read ends, and that part is filled in from the germline J gene. CDR1 and CDR2 from the germline V gene are SGHRS and YFSETQ. This CDR3 has 16 amino acids. The V gene lost 0 bases and the J gene lost 5 bases, with 17 bases spanning the gap. The full variable domain, in which reference TRBV5-1 and TRBJ1-1 provide the parts outside the CDR3, is KAGVTQTPRYLIKTRGQQVTLSCSPISGHRSVSWYQQTPGQGLQFLFEYFSETQRNKGNFPGRFSGRQFSNSRSEMNVSTLELGDSALYLCASSLEGTGRQTEAFFGQGTRLTVV.

A remark on this clone: The read finishes 3 residues shy of the CDR3 end, and the germline J gene is used to complete it. The gene calls are TRBV7-2 and TRBJ2-7; 7 nucleotides match TRBD1. Germline values: CDR1 SGHTA, CDR2 FQGNSA. The CDR3 loop spans 13 amino acids. J lost 3 bases, V lost 5 bases, and 4 bases had no gene match. Partial CDR3 DNA: TGTGCCAGCAGCACTTACAGGGGCTACGAG. It specifies CASSTYRGYE. The entire CDR3 protein is CASSTYRGYEQYF.

The sample holds a few counts of this clone. The DNA ends 3 residues before the CDR3 does, and the rest of the CDR3 is filled in from the germline J gene. V gene TRBV30 combines with J gene TRBJ1-4, with D hard to call. CDR3 length: 13 residues. CDR1 is GTSNPN and CDR2 is SVGIG in the germline V gene (reference sequence). V gave up 2 bases and J gave up 8 bases, with 12 bases separating them. Incomplete CDR3 DNA: TGTGCCTGGAGTAAGGCTAGGAAGGAAAAA. As protein: CAWSKARKEK. The entire CDR3 is CAWSKARKEKLFF.

Notes on this clone: The DNA ends 3 residues before the CDR3 does, and the rest of the CDR3 is filled in from the germline J gene. The chain carries TRBV5-1 and TRBJ1-2; D remains ambiguous. CDR3 length: 13 amino acids. The V end lost 5 bases, the J end lost 0 bases, and 8 bases lay between the germline ends. Germline lookup yields CDR1 SGHRS and CDR2 YFSETQ. The CDR3 bases that were read are TGCGCCAGCAGGCCGCGAACTAACTATGGC. The encoded protein is CASRPRTNYG. In full, the CDR3 reads CASRPRTNYGYTF.

There are a few counts of this clone. The read is 3 residues too short to cover the CDR3 end, so that end is filled in from the germline J gene. This rearrangement joins TRBV6-1 to TRBJ2-1; 8 bases are a match to TRBD2. CDR1 is MNHNS, CDR2 SASEGT, per germline. The CDR3 loop spans 16 amino acids. Trimming took 0 bases from V and 1 from J; bases not matched to a gene: 2. The part of the CDR3 DNA that was read is TGTGCCAGCAGTGAAGCAAGCGGGGGTTCCTACAATGAG. It is translated as CASSEASGGSYNE. The entire CDR3 protein reads CASSEASGGSYNEQFF.

This clone showed up many times. The observed sequence ends 3 residues before the CDR3 terminus, with the missing tail filled in from the germline J gene. The chain combines TRBV20-1 with TRBJ2-6, with D possibly TRBD1 on 5 matching bases. Germline V gene lookup returns CDR1 DFQATT and CDR2 SNEGSKA (reference sequence). The V gene lost 2 bases and the J gene lost 8 bases, with 10 bases spanning the gap. There are 13 residues in the CDR3. CDR3 in amino acids: CSARPDTSNVLTF. Partial CDR3 DNA: TGCAGTGCTAGACCGGACACCTCCAACGTC.

As to this clone: The read falls 3 residues short of the CDR3 end, and the missing part is taken from the germline J gene. The J gene is TRBJ2-3, the V gene TRBV6-2 or TRBV6-3; D might be TRBD1 (6 bases). Germline values: CDR1 MNHEY, CDR2 SVGEGT. The CDR3 has 13 residues. V lost 7 bases, J lost 1 base, and 9 bases lay in between. Partial CDR3 DNA: TGTGCCAGCAATCCAGGGGGCACAGATACG. Translating gives CASNPGGTDT. The full CDR3 protein reads CASNPGGTDTQYF.

This clone has more than one count but fewer than ten. The read stops 3 residues short of the end of the CDR3; the missing end is completed from the germline J gene. V gene TRBV7-6 combines with J gene TRBJ1-6; no firm D call. This CDR3 has 17 residues. V lost 5 bases and J lost 9, with 23 bases in between. Germline V lookup: CDR1 SGHVS, CDR2 FNYEAQ. The CDR3 region is CASSPGLHLMHGSPLHF. CDR3 DNA (partial): TGTGCCAGCAGCCCCGGACTCCACTTAATGCATGGTTCACCC.

Ten or more counts support this clone. One end of the junction is discordant with germline, which a read error may explain. The read ends 3 residues shy of where the CDR3 ends; the end is completed using the germline J gene. The rearrangement joins TRBV4-2 to TRBJ1-1, with no clear D. The CDR3 is made up of 14 amino acids. Germline-derived CDR1 and CDR2 are LGHNA and YNFKEQ. CDR3 DNA, as far as it was read: TGCGCCAGCAGCCCCGGTCGGTTTTACCCTGAA. Amino acid sequence: CASSPGRFYPE. From start to end, the CDR3 is CASSPGRFYPEAFF.

Comments on this clone: The read ends 3 residues shy of where the CDR3 ends; the end is completed using the germline J gene. The V call is TRBV13, the J call TRBJ2-1; D is perhaps TRBD2 (6 bases). The V gene lost 1 base and the J gene lost 6 bases, with 19 bases spanning the gap. CDR1 is PRHDT and CDR2 is FYEKMQ in the germline V gene (reference sequence). The CDR3 covers 17 residues. The sequenced CDR3 bases are TGTGCCAGCAGCTTAGAGTCCCCGGGAGCAACAGGCAATGAG. Protein: CASSLESPGATGNE. The CDR3 reads in full as CASSLESPGATGNEQFF.

Remarks on this clone: The CDR3 extends 3 residues past the end of the read, so its final part is completed from the germline J gene. V gene TRBV7-8 combines with J gene TRBJ1-6, with D possibly matching TRBD1 (6 bases). Germline CDR1 is SGHVS and CDR2 is FQNEAQ. CDR3 length: 15 residues. V lost 2 bases, J lost 7 bases, and 12 bases lay in between. The CDR3 region is CASSLRAGVNSPLHF. CDR3 DNA (partial): TGTGCCAGCAGCTTACGGGCAGGGGTCAATTCACCC.

This clone was detected many times. The sequence runs out 3 residues before the end of the CDR3; the remainder is reconstructed from the germline J gene. The V and J genes are TRBV2 and TRBJ2-3, with 9 bases that match TRBD2. In germline, CDR1 is SNHLY, CDR2 FYNNEI. Trimming took 0 bases from V and 0 from J; bases not matched to a gene: 4. The CDR3 totals 17 residues. CDR3 bases read: TGTGCCAGCAGTGAAGCGCTTCTAGCGGGGAGCACAGATACG. It yields the protein CASSEALLAGSTDT. The whole CDR3 reads CASSEALLAGSTDTQYF.

This clone was detected only a few times. The read stops 3 residues short of the end of the CDR3; the missing end is completed from the germline J gene. The J gene is TRBJ1-5, the V gene TRBV19; 7 nucleotides align to TRBD1. V lost 0 bases to trimming and J lost 9 bases; unmatched junction nucleotides: 2. CDR3 size: 13 residues. The germline CDR1 and CDR2 sequences are LNHDA and SQIVND (reference sequence). Here the CDR3 reads CASSIEWDRPQHF. CDR3 DNA, as far as it was read: TGTGCCAGTAGTATAGAGTGGGACAGGCCC.

Concerning this clone: The read falls 3 residues short of the CDR3 end, and the missing part is taken from the germline J gene. This rearrangement joins TRBV30 to TRBJ1-1; the D gene is possibly TRBD1 (6 bases). With 5 bases removed from V and 5 bases from J, the gap between germline ends came to 21 bases. CDR3 length: 15 residues. CDR1 and CDR2 (germline): GTSNPN, SVGIG (reference sequence). The sequenced part of the CDR3 DNA is TGTGCCTGGTCCTCAGTAACAGGGAGAGGGACTGAA. Translation gives CAWSSVTGRGTE. The full CDR3 reads CAWSSVTGRGTEAFF.

Concerning this clone itself: The observed sequence ends 3 residues before the CDR3 terminus, with the missing tail filled in from the germline J gene. V and J are TRBV19 and TRBJ2-6; 8 bases are a match to TRBD1. Germline V gene lookup returns CDR1 LNHDA and CDR2 SQIVND (reference sequence). The CDR3 is 17 residues long. The V gene end was trimmed by 6 bases and the J gene end by 0 bases; junction bases not matched to a gene: 7. The DNA read from the CDR3 is TGTGCCAGTAGCTCCGGGACAGGAGTCTCTGGGGCCAACGTC. It is translated as CASSSGTGVSGANV. The CDR3 reads in full as CASSSGTGVSGANVLTF.

In regard to this clone: The CDR3 is cut off 3 residues early in the read; its end comes from the germline J gene. The chain combines TRBV6-1 with TRBJ2-5, with D perhaps given as TRBD1 or TRBD2 (5 bases each). Germline V gene sequence: CDR1 MNHNS, CDR2 SASEGT. Trimming removed 2 bases from V and 1 base from J, with 11 bases in between. This CDR3 has 15 amino acids. Partial CDR3 DNA: TGTGCCAGCAGTGAATTAAGGGGAGCCCAAGAGACC. Its protein is CASSELRGAQET. The whole CDR3 region reads CASSELRGAQETQYF.

In this sample, this clone turned up a few times. The read comes to an end 3 residues before the CDR3 does, leaving the germline J gene to fill in the end. The V and J genes are TRBV7-6 and TRBJ1-1; TRBD1 might be the D (5 bases). CDR1 and CDR2 (germline): SGHVS, FNYEAQ. V was clipped by 1 base and J by 4 bases, with 7 bases between them. The CDR3 is 13 residues long. The sequenced CDR3 bases are TGTGCCAGCAGCTTAGACGGGGGCACTGAA. Its protein product is CASSLDGGTE. The full CDR3 protein reads CASSLDGGTEAFF.

This clone was picked up a small number of times. The CDR3 is cut off 3 residues early in the read; its end comes from the germline J gene. V is TRBV7-9 and J is TRBJ2-7, with D perhaps TRBD2 (5 bases). The V and J ends lost 6 bases and 1 base respectively, with 16 bases between them. Germline V CDR1 and CDR2: SEHNR, FQNEAQ (reference sequence). The CDR3 totals 15 residues. The CDR3 spells CASSLFGVASYEQYF. The CDR3 DNA, read in part, is TGTGCCAGCAGTTTATTCGGGGTGGCATCCTACGAG.

Points on this clone: The read falls 3 residues short of the CDR3 end, and the missing part is taken from the germline J gene. The rearrangement uses TRBV18 and TRBJ1-5; 10 positions agree with TRBD1. The germline V gene has CDR1 KGHSH and CDR2 LQKENI. The CDR3 contains 14 residues. With V trimmed by 3 bases and J by 7 bases, 3 bases remained unmatched. The part of the CDR3 DNA that was read is TGTGCCAGCTCACCCTCGGGACAGGGGCAGCCC. The encoded protein is CASSPSGQGQP. The full CDR3 protein reads CASSPSGQGQPQHF.

Many counts were recorded for this clone. The read halts 3 residues ahead of the CDR3 end, with the missing end drawn from the germline J gene. V usage is TRBV12-3 or TRBV12-4 and J usage is TRBJ2-3; D not resolved. This CDR3 is 12 amino acids long. Trimming removed 3 bases at V and 4 bases at J, with 5 bases between. The CDR3 loop reads CASSFPADTQYF. The covered CDR3 bases are TGTGCCAGCAGTTTCCCCGCAGATACG.

This clone was observed a handful of times. The CDR3 is cut off 3 residues early in the read; its end comes from the germline J gene. V gene TRBV19 combines with J gene TRBJ1-3; D perhaps matches TRBD1 (5 bases). Germline V CDR1 and CDR2: LNHDA, SQIVND (reference sequence). There are 12 residues in the CDR3. CDR3 sequence reads: CASSMGGLTIYF. The sequenced part of the CDR3 DNA is TGTGCCAGTAGTATGGGGGGATTGACC. The full variable domain, rest sourced from reference TRBV19 and TRBJ1-3, is DGGITQSPKYLFRKEGQNVTLSCEQNLNHDAMYWYRQDPGQGLRLIYYSQIVNDFQKGDIAEGYSVSREKKESFPLTVTSAQKNPTAFYLCASSMGGLTIYFGEGSWLTVV.

This clone was counted between two and nine times. The DNA ends 3 residues before the CDR3 does, and the rest of the CDR3 is filled in from the germline J gene. The chain couples TRBV19 to TRBJ2-3; TRBD2 is a possible D gene (6 bases). The CDR3 runs 13 residues. V dropped 7 bases and J dropped 5 bases, with 13 bases sitting between them. Germline lookup yields CDR1 LNHDA and CDR2 SQIVND (reference sequence). The CDR3 loop is CASTHLGGDTQYF. The sequenced part of the CDR3 DNA is TGTGCCAGTACCCACTTGGGGGGAGATACG.

Only a few counts were recorded for this clone. From the germline J gene comes the end of the CDR3, since the read stops 3 residues before it. The chain is built from TRBV7-9 and TRBJ2-5; TRBD1 aligns across 9 bases. CDR1 is SEHNR and CDR2 is FQNEAQ in the germline V gene (reference sequence). Losses at the gene ends were 5 bases for V and 2 bases for J; bases not matched to a gene: 6. The CDR3 is 15 residues long. The part of the CDR3 DNA that was read is TGTGCCAGCAGCCCAGGGACAGGGAGACAAGAGACC. Translation: CASSPGTGRQET. The entire CDR3 reads CASSPGTGRQETQYF.

In this sample, this clone turned up a few times. The read ends 3 residues shy of where the CDR3 ends; the end is completed using the germline J gene. The chain joins TRBV7-8 to TRBJ2-7; possible D gene TRBD2, 7 bases. V dropped 4 bases and J dropped 2 bases, with 15 bases sitting between them. In germline, CDR1 is SGHVS, CDR2 FQNEAQ. The CDR3 length is 15 residues. The CDR3 here is CASSSRAGATYEQYF. The part of the CDR3 DNA that was read is TGTGCCAGCAGCTCCAGGGCGGGGGCTACCTACGAG.

This clone was detected ten times or more. The read halts 3 residues ahead of the CDR3 end, with the missing end drawn from the germline J gene. The V gene is TRBV5-1, the J gene TRBJ2-6, with unresolved D. Germline values: CDR1 SGHRS, CDR2 YFSETQ. The V end was cut by 1 base, the J end by 0 bases, with 11 bases between. The CDR3 spans 17 residues. CDR3 protein: CASSLRLRPSGANVLTF. The CDR3 DNA, read in part, is TGCGCCAGCAGCTTGAGGTTGAGGCCCTCTGGGGCCAACGTC.

Details on this clone: The CDR3 end lies 3 residues beyond the end of the read and is filled in from the germline J gene. V is TRBV18 and J is TRBJ2-1; 7 bases line up with TRBD1. Germline CDR1 is KGHSH and CDR2 is LQKENI. The CDR3 totals 17 residues. With 6 bases clipped from V and 5 bases from J, the junction kept 16 bases outside the gene matches. CDR3: CASSPWDSETMNNEQFF. The CDR3 bases that were read are TGTGCCAGCTCGCCGTGGGACAGCGAAACTATGAACAATGAG.

The sample holds a few counts of this clone. The sequence runs out 3 residues before the end of the CDR3; the remainder is reconstructed from the germline J gene. V and J are TRBV19 and TRBJ2-3; 7 bases are a match to TRBD2. This CDR3 spans 16 amino acids. The germline gives CDR1 LNHDA, CDR2 SQIVND (reference sequence). V lost 4 bases, J lost 1 base, and 8 bases stayed unmatched. The CDR3 region is CASSRGRGPRTDTQYF. The CDR3 DNA, read in part, is TGTGCCAGTAGTAGAGGGAGGGGCCCCCGCACAGATACG.

This clone was observed many times. The sequenced fragment ends 3 residues before the CDR3 boundary, so the rest is inferred from the germline J gene. V is TRBV30 and J is TRBJ2-1, with TRBD2 matching over 7 bases. The germline CDR1 and CDR2 sequences are GTSNPN and SVGIG (reference sequence). Trimming removed 2 bases from V and 4 bases from J; junction bases left unmatched: 5. CDR3 length: 14 residues. The CDR3 DNA, read in part, is TGTGCCTGGAGTCAAACTAGCGAATACAATGAG. Amino acid sequence: CAWSQTSEYNE. The complete CDR3 sequence is CAWSQTSEYNEQFF.

Ten or more counts support this clone. The read ends 3 residues shy of where the CDR3 ends; the end is completed using the germline J gene. This sequence joins TRBV29-1 and TRBJ2-2; 9 positions agree with TRBD1. Germline trimming cut 0 bases from V and 5 bases from J; bases unmatched to any gene: 13. The CDR3 totals 18 residues. CDR1 and CDR2 from the germline V gene are SQVTM and ANQGSEA. The CDR3 DNA, read in part, is TGCAGCGTTGAAGAAGGGGACAGGGACCGCGCATGGACCGGGGAG. Translated, it gives CSVEEGDRDRAWTGE. From start to end, the CDR3 is CSVEEGDRDRAWTGELFF.